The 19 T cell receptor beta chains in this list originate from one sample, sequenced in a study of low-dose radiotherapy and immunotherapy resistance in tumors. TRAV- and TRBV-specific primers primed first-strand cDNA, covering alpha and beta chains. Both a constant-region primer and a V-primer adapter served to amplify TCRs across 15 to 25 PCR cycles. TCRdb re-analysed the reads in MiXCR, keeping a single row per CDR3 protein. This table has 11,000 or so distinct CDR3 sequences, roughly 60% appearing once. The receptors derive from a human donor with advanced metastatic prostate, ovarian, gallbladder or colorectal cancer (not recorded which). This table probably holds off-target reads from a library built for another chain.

CDR3 nucleotide sequence: TGTGCCAGCAGTGGATACAGGGGCGAGAACACTGAAGCTTTCTTT. Translation gives CASSGYRGENTEAFF. The J gene is TRBJ1-1, the V gene TRBV25-1; 7 bases match TRBD1. This CDR3 is 15 amino acids long. In germline, CDR1 is MGHDK, CDR2 SYGVNS. V was clipped by 4 bases and J by 1 base; unmatched bases: 6.

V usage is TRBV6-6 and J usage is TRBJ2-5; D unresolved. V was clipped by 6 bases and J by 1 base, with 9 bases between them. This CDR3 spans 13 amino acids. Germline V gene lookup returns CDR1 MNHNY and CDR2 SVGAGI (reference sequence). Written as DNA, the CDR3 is TGTGCCAGCAGCTGGACGTTCCAAGAGACCCAGTACTTC. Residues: CASSWTFQETQYF.

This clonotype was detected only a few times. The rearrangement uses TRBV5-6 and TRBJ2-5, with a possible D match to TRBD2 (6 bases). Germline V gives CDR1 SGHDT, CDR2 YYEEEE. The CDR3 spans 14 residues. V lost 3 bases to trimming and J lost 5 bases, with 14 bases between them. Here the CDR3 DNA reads TGTGCCAGCAGCTCTACCGGGGAGGAGGAGACCCAGTACTTC. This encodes CASSSTGEEETQYF.

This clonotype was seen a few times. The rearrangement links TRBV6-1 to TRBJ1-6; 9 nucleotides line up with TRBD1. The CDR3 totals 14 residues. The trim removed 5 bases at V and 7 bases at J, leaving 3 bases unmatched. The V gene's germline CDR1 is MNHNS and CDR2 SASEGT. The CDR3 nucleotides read TGTGCCAGCAGTCTTGGGACAGGGAATTCACCCCTCCACTTT. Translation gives CASSLGTGNSPLHF.

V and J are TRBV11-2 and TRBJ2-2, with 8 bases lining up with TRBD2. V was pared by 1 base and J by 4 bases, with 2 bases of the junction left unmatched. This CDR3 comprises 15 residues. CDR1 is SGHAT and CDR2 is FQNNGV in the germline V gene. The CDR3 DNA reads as TGTGCCAGCAGCTTAGCCGGGAGGGCCACCGGGGAGCTGTTTTTT. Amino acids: CASSLAGRATGELFF.

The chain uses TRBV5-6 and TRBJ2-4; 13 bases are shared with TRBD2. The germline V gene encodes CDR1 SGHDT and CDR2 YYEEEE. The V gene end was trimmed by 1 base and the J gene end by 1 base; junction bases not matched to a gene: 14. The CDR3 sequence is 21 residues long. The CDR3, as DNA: TGTGCCAGCAGCTTGCTTCGATACAGGACTAGCGGGAGTTCGGCCAAAAACATTCAGTACTTC. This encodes CASSLLRYRTSGSSAKNIQYF. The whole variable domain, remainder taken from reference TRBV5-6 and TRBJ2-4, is DAGVTQSPTHLIKTRGQQVTLRCSPKSGHDTVSWYQQALGQGPQFIFQYYEEEERQRGNFPDRFSGHQFPNYSSELNVNALLLGDSALYLCASSLLRYRTSGSSAKNIQYFGAGTRLSVL.

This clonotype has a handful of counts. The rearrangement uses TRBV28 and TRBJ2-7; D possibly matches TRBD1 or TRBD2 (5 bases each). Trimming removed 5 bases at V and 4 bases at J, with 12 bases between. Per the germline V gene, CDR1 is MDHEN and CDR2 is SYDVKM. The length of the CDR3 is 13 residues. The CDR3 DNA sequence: TGTGCCAGCAGTCCTGGGGGACCGTACGAGCAGTACTTC. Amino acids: CASSPGGPYEQYF.

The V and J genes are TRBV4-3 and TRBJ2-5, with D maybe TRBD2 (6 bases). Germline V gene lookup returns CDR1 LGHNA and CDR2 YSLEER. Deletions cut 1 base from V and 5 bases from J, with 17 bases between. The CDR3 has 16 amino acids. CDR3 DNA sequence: TGCGCCAGCAGCCAAGGCGGCGCGGGGCGGGCCGAGACCCAGTACTTC. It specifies CASSQGGAGRAETQYF.

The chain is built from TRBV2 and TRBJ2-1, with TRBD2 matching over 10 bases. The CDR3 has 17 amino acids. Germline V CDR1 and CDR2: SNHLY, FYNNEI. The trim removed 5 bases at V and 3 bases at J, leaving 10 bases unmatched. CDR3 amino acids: CASSFLAGGRIYNEQFF. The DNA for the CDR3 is TGTGCCAGCAGTTTTTTAGCGGGAGGAAGGATCTACAATGAGCAGTTCTTC. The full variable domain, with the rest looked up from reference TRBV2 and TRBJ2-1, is EPEVTQTPSHQVTQMGQEVILRCVPISNHLYFYWYRQILGQKVEFLVSFYNNEISEKSEIFDDQFSVERPDGSNFTLKIRSTKLEDSAMYFCASSFLAGGRIYNEQFFGPGTRLTVL.

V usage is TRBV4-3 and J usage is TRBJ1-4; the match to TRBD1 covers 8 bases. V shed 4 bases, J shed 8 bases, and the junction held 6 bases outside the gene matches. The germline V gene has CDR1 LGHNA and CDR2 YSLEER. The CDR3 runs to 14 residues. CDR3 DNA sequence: TGCGCCAGCAGCCCGTCGCAGGGGGCAGAAAAACTGTTTTTT. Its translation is CASSPSQGAEKLFF.

CDR3 sequence: CASRLAGGSYEQYF. The DNA for the CDR3 is TGTGCCAGCAGATTAGCGGGAGGCTCTTACGAGCAGTACTTC. V is TRBV6-5 and J is TRBJ2-7; 10 nucleotides align to TRBD2. From germline, CDR1 is MNHEY and CDR2 SVGAGI. V lost 6 bases to trimming and J lost 4 bases; unmatched junction nucleotides: 6. The CDR3 has 14 residues.

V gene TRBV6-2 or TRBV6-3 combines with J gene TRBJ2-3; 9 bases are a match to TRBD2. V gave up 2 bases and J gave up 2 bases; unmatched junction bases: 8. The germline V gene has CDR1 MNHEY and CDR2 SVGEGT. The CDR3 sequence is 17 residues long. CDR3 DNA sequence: TGTGCCAGCAGTTACCTATCTAGCGGGGAGGCCACAGATACGCAGTATTTT. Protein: CASSYLSSGEATDTQYF.

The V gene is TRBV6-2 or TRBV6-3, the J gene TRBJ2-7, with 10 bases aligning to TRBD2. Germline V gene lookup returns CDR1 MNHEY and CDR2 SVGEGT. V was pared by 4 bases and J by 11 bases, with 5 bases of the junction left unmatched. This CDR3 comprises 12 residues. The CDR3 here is CASSSSGRAKYF. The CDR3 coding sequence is TGTGCCAGCAGTTCAAGCGGGAGGGCCAAGTACTTC.

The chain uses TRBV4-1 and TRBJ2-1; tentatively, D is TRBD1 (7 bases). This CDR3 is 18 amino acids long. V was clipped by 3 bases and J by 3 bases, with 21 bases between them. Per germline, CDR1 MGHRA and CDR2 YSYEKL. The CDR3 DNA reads TGCGCCAGCAGCCAGGATATGGCGGGACAGACTTACTACAATGAGCAGTTCTTC. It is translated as CASSQDMAGQTYYNEQFF.

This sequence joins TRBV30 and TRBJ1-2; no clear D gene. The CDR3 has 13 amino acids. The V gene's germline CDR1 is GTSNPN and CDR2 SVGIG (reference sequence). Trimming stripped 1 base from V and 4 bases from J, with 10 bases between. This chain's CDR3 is CAWSALTSYGYTF. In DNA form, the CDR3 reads TGTGCCTGGAGTGCCTTGACGAGCTATGGCTACACCTTC.

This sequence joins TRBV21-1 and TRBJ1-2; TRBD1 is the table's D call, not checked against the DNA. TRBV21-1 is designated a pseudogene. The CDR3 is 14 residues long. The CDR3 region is CASRQGKTNYGYTF. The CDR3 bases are TGTGCCAGCAGGCAGGGAAAGACTAACTATGGCTACACCTTC.

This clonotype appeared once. The CDR3 region has the DNA TGTGCCTGGAGTCGTCAGGGGGGAAGCACAGATACGCAGTATTTT. Protein product: CAWSRQGGSTDTQYF. The chain employs TRBV30 and TRBJ2-3, with a weak D call TRBD1 (7 bases). CDR1 is GTSNPN, CDR2 SVGIG, per germline (reference sequence). This CDR3 region has 15 residues. The ends were cut back, 2 bases at V and 0 bases at J, with 12 bases in the middle.

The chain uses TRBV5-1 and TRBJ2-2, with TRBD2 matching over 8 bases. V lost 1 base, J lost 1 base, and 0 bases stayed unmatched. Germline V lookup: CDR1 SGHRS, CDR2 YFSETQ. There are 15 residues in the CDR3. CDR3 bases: TGCGCCAGCAGCTTGAGCGGGAGGAACACCGGGGAGCTGTTTTTT. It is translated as CASSLSGRNTGELFF.

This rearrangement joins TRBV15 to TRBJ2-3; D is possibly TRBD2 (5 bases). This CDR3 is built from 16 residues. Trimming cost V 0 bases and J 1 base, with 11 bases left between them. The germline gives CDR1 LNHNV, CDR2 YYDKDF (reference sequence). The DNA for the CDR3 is TGTGCCACCAGCAGAGATCGTGGTAGCGGCACAGATACGCAGTATTTT. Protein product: CATSRDRGSGTDTQYF.